The subject of this entry is one T cell receptor (beta chain). The antigen is unknown. The data originate from a study of CD8 T cells in Susac syndrome. Study conclusions and caveats: The authors acknowledged that their TCR sequencing and HLA analysis involved a relatively small number of individuals.

Roughly 0.45 to 1 ug RNA was reverse transcribed with random hexamers. TCR beta CDR3 was amplified by immunoSEQ multiplex PCR. This amplification extended across 54 Vbeta and 13 Jbeta segments. MiXCR was run by TCRdb on the immunoSEQ multiplex PCR reads, yielding one entry per CDR3 protein. The sample contains around 140,000 distinct CDR3 sequences, approximately 93% of which appear only once. With 1 base clipped from V and 14 bases from J, the junction kept 25 bases outside the gene matches. CDR1 is DFQATT, CDR2 SNEGSKA, per germline (reference sequence). This CDR3 comprises 17 residues. Specimen: CD4+ T cells from PBMCs. This chain uses TRBV20-1 with TRBJ1-2; TRBD1 aligns across 7 bases. The source of this sequence is a human donor in good health. CDR3 protein: CSARALPGQPPGEVWTF. DNA of the CDR3: TGCAGTGCTAGAGCACTACCGGGACAGCCACCCGGGGAAGTGTGGACCTTC.